The entry that follows covers one T cell receptor (beta chain) sequence. The data belong to a study of Ad26.COV2.S vaccination and SARS-CoV-2 variants. Study information: The donor participated in the COV1001 trial, in its Ad26.COV2.S arm.

Treatment given: approximately 18 received Ad26.COV2.S at low or high dose, single or two shots; about 5 received placebo; per-sample allocation not given. At day 63 after the first vaccine or placebo injection, samples were drawn. The CDR3 runs to 17 residues. The ends lost 5 bases at V and 4 bases at J; junction bases unmatched: 11. CDR1 is MNHEY, CDR2 SMNVEV, per germline (reference sequence). Repertoires were generated with immunoSEQ multiplex PCR, while TCRdb's copy carries only in-frame clones and drops some. The sample has 440,000 or so clones, 92% seen once. The receptor was isolated from a person between 18 and 59 years old who received the Ad26.COV2.S COVID-19 vaccine or a placebo. The input for sequencing was peripheral blood, taken in a trial of Ad26.COV2.S vaccine versus placebo. The rearrangement links TRBV27 to TRBJ2-1; 10 bases are shared with TRBD2. The DNA for the CDR3 is TGTGCCAGCAGTCAAATTAGCGGGGGGCGCGTGTACAATGAGCAGTTCTTC. Encoded protein: CASSQISGGRVYNEQFF.